These T cell receptor beta chains were read from a single sample in a study of CD8+CD57+ T cells in acquired aplastic anemia. One entry per CDR3 protein results from TCRdb running MiXCR on the reads. This repertoire shows approximately 57,000 distinct CDR3 sequences, around 57% found once; its top ten account for under 20%. The sample consisted of sorted CD4+, CD8+, or CD8+CD57+ T cells (not recorded which) from PBMCs. The receptors were sampled from a human donor with aplastic anemia. Each CDR3 is given without its conserved first and last residue. Part of the rows lack a size; the others show once, few, many or a class for expanded clones.

J gene	V gene	clone size	CDR3 protein
TRBJ1-1	TRBV2	.	ASSGYGTVLNTEAF
TRBJ1-1	TRBV20-1	many	SASSWGRKNTEAF
TRBJ2-1	TRBV4-2	many	ASTGAGAVTYNEQF
TRBJ1-1	TRBV7-2	.	ASSQEGLRTEAF
TRBJ1-1	TRBV19	many	ASVDRVLNTEAF
TRBJ2-7	TRBV7-6	.	ASSQEWATYEQY
TRBJ1-2	TRBV2	.	ASSPQGGYYGYT
TRBJ2-7	TRBV15	.	ATSGRGDPYEQY
TRBJ1-5	TRBV27	many	ASSPGQGYQPQH
TRBJ1-1	TRBV14	many	ASSQVQGSNTEAF
TRBJ2-1	TRBV7-8	.	ASSYLTGGSYNEQF
TRBJ2-3	TRBV12-5	few	ASRTGSTDTQY
TRBJ1-1	TRBV7-9	.	ASSSEGSPEAF
TRBJ2-1	TRBV20-1	medium-sized	SASIDNEQF
TRBJ2-2	TRBV29-1	.	SVDRGTGELF
TRBJ1-6	TRBV10-3	.	AISEYPVRTGVSPLH
TRBJ1-2	TRBV24-1	few	ATSVQGNDGYT
TRBJ2-3	TRBV19	few	ASSIADTQY
TRBJ1-1	TRBV12-5	many	ASGLSRNTEAF
TRBJ2-7	TRBV5-1	many	ASSLTTATTYEQY
TRBJ1-2	TRBV5-6	.	ASSLLSRRGGYT
TRBJ1-1	TRBV18	few	ASSPQNRGLADTEAF
TRBJ1-1	TRBV7-8	few	ASSETVFTEAF
TRBJ2-7	TRBV5-1	many	ASSLDRGYEQY
TRBJ1-1	TRBV20-1	.	SARDGTPSHTEAF
TRBJ2-5	TRBV5-6	.	ASSRERERVRSH
TRBJ1-1	TRBV13	.	ASSSGQGAPNTEAF
TRBJ1-6	TRBV2	few	ASGDRNSPLH
TRBJ1-1	TRBV7-2	.	ASSLLGQVDTEAF
TRBJ2-1	TRBV10-3	.	ATVRDYGNEQF
TRBJ2-7	TRBV20-1	.	SASNPESSYEQY
TRBJ1-2	TRBV9	many	ASSPPTGGASKYGYT
TRBJ2-7	TRBV20-1	.	SARTGRNSYEQY
TRBJ1-2	TRBV24-1	.	ASPPRDYGYT
TRBJ1-6	TRBV4-2	many	ASSQDLQGESSYNSPLH
TRBJ1-4	TRBV20-1	.	SARDPTGTNEKLF
TRBJ1-1	TRBV29-1	few	SAPIQGREAF
TRBJ1-2	TRBV29-1	.	SVVDSYGYT
TRBJ1-1	TRBV6-5	many	ASSQREGEEKTEAF
TRBJ2-2	TRBV7-2	few	ASSFHGSGELF
TRBJ1-5	TRBV20-1	.	SARGQSNQPQH
TRBJ2-1	TRBV29-1	.	SVGPYNEQF
TRBJ1-5	TRBV19	.	ASSISVHSNQPQH
TRBJ2-7	TRBV5-4	.	ASSRGRAYEQY
TRBJ2-1	TRBV7-9	.	ASSLAALEQF
TRBJ1-1	TRBV28	many	ASTTPDSWADTEAF
TRBJ2-2	TRBV6-5	many	ASSYSPTVTGELF
TRBJ2-1	TRBV2	.	ASSESGLGGGDNEQF
TRBJ1-6	TRBV19	.	ASSSNPGQGSPLH
TRBJ2-7	TRBV19	.	ASTVTWSTIYEQY
TRBJ1-5	TRBV12-3/TRBV12-4	many	ASSPLGDQYQH